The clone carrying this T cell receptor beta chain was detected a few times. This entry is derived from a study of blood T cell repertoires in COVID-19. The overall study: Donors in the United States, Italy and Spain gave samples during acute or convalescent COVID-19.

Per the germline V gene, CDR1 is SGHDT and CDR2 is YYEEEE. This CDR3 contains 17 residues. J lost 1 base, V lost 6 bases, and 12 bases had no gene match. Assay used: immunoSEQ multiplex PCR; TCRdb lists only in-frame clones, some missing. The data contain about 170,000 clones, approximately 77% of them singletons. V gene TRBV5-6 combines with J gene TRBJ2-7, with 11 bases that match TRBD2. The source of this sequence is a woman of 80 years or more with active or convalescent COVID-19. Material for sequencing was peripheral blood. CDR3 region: CASTNSRLAGYSYEQYF. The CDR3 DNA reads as TGTGCCAGCACCAACTCGAGACTAGCGGGATATTCCTACGAGCAGTACTTC.